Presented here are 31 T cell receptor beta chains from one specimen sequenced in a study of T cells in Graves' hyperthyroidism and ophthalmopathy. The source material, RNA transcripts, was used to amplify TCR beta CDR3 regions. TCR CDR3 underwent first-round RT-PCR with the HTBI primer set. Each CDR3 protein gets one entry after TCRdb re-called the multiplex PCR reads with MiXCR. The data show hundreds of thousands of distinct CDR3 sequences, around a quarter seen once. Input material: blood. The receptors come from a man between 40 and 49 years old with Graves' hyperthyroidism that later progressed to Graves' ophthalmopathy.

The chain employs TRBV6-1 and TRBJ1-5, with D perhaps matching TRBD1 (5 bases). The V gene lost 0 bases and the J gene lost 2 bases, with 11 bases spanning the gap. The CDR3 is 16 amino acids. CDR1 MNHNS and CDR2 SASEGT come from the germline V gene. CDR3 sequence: CASSEAGGPGNQPQHF. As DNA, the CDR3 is TGTGCCAGCAGTGAAGCCGGGGGTCCGGGCAATCAGCCCCAGCATTTT.

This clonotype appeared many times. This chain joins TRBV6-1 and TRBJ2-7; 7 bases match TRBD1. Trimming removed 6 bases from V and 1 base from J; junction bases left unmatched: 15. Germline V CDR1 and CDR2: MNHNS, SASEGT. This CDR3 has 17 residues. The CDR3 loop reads CASRQRDRVGLSYEQYF. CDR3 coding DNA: TGTGCCAGCAGGCAACGTGACAGGGTAGGGCTTTCCTACGAGCAGTACTTC.

The CDR3 DNA follows: TGTGCCAGTAGTATATCTTGGGGACAACCGAAACAGTACTTC. This encodes CASSISWGQPKQYF. The chain recombines TRBV19 with TRBJ2-7, with D possibly TRBD1 on 6 matching bases. Germline values: CDR1 LNHDA, CDR2 SQIVND (reference sequence). V was clipped by 2 bases and J by 10 bases, with 18 bases between them. The CDR3 sequence is 14 residues long.

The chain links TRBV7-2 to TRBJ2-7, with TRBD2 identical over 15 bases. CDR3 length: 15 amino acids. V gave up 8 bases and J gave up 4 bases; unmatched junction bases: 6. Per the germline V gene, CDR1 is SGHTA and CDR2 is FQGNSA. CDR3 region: CASQTGTSGRYEQYF. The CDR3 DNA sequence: TGTGCCAGCCAAACCGGGACTAGCGGGAGGTACGAGCAGTACTTC.

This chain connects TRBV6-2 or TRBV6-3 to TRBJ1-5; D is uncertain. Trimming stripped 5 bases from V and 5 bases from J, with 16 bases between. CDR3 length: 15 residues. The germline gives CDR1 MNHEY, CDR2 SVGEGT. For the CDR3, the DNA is TGTGCCAGCAGTCGCGACACCCGAGCGGATCAGCCCCAGCATTTT. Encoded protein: CASSRDTRADQPQHF.

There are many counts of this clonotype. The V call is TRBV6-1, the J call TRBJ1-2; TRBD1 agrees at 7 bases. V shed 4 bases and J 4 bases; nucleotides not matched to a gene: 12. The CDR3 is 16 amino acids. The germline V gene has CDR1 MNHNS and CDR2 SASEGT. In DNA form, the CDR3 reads TGTGCCAGCAGTGGGAGGACAGGCCTGAACTTCTATGGCTACACCTTC. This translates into CASSGRTGLNFYGYTF.

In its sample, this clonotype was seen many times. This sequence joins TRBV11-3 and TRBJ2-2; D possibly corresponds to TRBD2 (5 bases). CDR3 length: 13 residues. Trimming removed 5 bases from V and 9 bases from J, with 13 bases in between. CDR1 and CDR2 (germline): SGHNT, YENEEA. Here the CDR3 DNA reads TGTGCCAGCAGCCTCACGCCTAGCTGGGAGCTGTTTTTT. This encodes CASSLTPSWELFF.

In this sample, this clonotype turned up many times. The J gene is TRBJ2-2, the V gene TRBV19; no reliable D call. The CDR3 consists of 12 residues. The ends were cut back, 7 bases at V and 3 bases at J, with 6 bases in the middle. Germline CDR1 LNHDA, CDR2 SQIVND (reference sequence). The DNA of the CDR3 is TGTGCCAGTATCCCGGACACCGGGGAGCTGTTTTTT. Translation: CASIPDTGELFF.

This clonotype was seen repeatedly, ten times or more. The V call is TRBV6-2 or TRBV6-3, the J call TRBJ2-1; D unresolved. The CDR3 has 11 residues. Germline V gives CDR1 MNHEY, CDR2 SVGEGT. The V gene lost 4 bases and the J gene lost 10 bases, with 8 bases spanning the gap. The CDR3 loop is CASSSPAEQFF. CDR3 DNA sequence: TGTGCCAGCAGTTCCCCAGCGGAGCAGTTCTTC.

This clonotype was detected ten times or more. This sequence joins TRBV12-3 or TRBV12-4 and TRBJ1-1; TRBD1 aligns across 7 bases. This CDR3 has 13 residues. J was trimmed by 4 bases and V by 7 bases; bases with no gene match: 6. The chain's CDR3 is CASNLGTVTEAFF. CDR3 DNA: TGTGCCAGCAACCTCGGGACAGTCACTGAAGCTTTCTTT.

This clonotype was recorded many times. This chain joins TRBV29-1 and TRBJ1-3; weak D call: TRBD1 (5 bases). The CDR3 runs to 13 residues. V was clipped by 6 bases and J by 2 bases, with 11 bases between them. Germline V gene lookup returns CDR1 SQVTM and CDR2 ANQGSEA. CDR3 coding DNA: TGCAGCGTAGCGCCAGGGCCTGGAAACACCATATATTTT. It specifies CSVAPGPGNTIYF.

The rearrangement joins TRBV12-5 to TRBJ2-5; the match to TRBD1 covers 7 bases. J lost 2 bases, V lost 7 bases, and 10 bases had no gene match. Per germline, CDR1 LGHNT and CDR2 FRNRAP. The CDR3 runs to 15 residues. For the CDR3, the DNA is TGTGCTAGTGCCTTCGGGACAGCGACTCAAGAGACCCAGTACTTC. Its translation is CASAFGTATQETQYF.

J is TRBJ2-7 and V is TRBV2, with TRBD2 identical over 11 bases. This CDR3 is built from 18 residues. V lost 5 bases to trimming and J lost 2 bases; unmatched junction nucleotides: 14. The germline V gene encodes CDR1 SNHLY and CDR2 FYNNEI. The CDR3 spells CASSPGLAGGPTPYEQYF. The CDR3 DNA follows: TGTGCCAGCAGTCCCGGCCTAGCGGGAGGACCCACCCCCTACGAGCAGTACTTC.

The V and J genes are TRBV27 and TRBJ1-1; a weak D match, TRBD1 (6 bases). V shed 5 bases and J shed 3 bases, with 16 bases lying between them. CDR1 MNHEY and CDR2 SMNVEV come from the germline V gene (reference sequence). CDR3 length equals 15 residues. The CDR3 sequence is CASSVAPGAHTEAFF. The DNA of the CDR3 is TGTGCCAGCAGTGTCGCCCCAGGGGCTCACACTGAAGCTTTCTTT.

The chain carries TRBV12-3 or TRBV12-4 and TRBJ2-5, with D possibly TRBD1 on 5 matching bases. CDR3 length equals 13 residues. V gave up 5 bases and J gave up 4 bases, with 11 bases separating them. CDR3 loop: CASSATVIETQYF. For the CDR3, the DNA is TGTGCCAGCAGTGCGACAGTCATAGAGACCCAGTACTTC.

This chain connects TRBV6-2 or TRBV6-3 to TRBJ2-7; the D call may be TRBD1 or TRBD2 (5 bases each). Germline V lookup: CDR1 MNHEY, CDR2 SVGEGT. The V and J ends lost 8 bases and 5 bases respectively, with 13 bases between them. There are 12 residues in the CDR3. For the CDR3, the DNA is TGTGCCAGCGGGGGTCGAAGGAACGAGCAGTACTTC. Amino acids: CASGGRRNEQYF.

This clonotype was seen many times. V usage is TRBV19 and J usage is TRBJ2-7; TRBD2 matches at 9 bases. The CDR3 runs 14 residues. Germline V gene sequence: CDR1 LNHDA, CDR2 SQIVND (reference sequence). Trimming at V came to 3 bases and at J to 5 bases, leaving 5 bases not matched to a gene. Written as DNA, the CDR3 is TGTGCCAGTAGTATTGGGGGACTAGCCGACGAGCAGTACTTC. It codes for CASSIGGLADEQYF.

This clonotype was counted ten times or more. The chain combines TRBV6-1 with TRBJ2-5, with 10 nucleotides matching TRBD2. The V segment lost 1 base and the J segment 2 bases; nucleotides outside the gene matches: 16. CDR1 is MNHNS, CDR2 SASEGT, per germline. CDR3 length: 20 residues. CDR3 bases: TGTGCCAGCAGTGAAGTCAACGGGGCTAGCGGGAGATTAACTCAAGAGACCCAGTACTTC. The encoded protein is CASSEVNGASGRLTQETQYF.

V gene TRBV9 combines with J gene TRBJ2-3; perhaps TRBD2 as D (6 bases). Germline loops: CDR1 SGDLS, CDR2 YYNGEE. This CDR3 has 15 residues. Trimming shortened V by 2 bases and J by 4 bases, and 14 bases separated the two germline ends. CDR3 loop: CASSVDSAGPDTQYF. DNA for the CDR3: TGTGCCAGCAGCGTTGACTCCGCGGGACCAGATACGCAGTATTTT.

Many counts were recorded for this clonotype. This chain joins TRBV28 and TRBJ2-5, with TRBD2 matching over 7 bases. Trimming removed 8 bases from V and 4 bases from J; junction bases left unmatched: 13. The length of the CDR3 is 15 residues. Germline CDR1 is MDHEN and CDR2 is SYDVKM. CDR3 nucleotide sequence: TGTGCCAGCGTCCCGGCGGGGCGGGAGCGAGAGACCCAGTACTTC. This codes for CASVPAGRERETQYF. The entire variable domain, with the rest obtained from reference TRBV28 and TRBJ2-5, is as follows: DVKVTQSSRYLVKRTGEKVFLECVQDMDHENMFWYRQDPGLGLRLIYFSYDVKMKEKGDIPEGYSVSREKKERFSLILESASTNQTSMYLCASVPAGRERETQYFGPGTRLLVL.

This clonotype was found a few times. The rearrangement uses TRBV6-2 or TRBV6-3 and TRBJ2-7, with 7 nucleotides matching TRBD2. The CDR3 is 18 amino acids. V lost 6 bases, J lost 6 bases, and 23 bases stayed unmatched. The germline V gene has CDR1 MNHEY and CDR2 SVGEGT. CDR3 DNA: TGTGCCAGCAGCCCTTCTACGATCTTTGCGGGAGATGGCCTCGAGCAGTACTTC. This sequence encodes CASSPSTIFAGDGLEQYF.

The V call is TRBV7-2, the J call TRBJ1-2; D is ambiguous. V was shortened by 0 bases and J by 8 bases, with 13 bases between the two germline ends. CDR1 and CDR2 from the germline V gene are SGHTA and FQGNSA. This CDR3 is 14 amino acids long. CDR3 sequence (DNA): TGTGCCAGCAGCTTAGCGCGGTCGGTTGAGGGCTACACCTTC. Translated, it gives CASSLARSVEGYTF.

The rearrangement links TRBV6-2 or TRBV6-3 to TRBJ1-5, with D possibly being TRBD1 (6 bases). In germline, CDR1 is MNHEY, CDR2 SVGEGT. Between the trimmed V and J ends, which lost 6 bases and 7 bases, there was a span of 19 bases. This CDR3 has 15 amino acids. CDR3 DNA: TGTGCCAGCAGGGACGGCTCGGGGGGCACACAGCCCCAGCATTTT. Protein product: CASRDGSGGTQPQHF.

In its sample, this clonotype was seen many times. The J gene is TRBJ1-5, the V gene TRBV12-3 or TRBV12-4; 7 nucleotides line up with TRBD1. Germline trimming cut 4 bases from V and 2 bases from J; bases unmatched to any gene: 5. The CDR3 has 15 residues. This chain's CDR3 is CASSSRQGGNQPQHF. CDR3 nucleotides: TGTGCCAGCAGTTCACGACAGGGCGGCAATCAGCCCCAGCATTTT.

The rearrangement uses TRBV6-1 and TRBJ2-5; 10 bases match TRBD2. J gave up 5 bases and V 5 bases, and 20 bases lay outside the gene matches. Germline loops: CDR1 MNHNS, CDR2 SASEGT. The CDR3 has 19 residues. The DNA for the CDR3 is TGTGCCAGCAGTCCCACCCCCCGCGGGAGGACTAGCGGAAGGGAGACCCAGTACTTC. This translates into CASSPTPRGRTSGRETQYF.

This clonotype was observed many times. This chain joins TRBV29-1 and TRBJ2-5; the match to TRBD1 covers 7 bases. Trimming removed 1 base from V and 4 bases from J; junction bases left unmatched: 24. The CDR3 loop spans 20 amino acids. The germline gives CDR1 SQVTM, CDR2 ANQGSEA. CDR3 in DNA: TGCAGCGTTGAAGTGGCCGGTCGACCTCTACAGGGGCTAAGGATAGAGACCCAGTACTTC. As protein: CSVEVAGRPLQGLRIETQYF.

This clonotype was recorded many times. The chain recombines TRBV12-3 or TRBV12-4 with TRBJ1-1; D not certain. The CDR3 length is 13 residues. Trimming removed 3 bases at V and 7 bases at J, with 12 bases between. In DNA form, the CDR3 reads TGTGCCAGCAGTTTGGATATAGCTGTTGAAGCTTTCTTT. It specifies CASSLDIAVEAFF.

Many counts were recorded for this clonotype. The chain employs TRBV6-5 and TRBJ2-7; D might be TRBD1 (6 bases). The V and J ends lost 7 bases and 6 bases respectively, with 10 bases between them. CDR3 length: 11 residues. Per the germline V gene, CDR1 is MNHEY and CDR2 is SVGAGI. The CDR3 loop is CASTGVGEQYF. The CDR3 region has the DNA TGTGCCAGCACAGGGGTGGGCGAGCAGTACTTC.

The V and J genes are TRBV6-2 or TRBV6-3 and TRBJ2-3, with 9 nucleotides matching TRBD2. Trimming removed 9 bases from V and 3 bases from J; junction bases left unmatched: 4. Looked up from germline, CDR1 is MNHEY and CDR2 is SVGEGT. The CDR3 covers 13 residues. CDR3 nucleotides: TGTGCCAGTAGCGGGAGTGAAACAGATACGCAGTATTTT. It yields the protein CASSGSETDTQYF.

CDR3 coding DNA: TGTGCCAGCAGCTTAGAGGGTAGCGAGGCCTACGAGCAGTACTTC. It yields the protein CASSLEGSEAYEQYF. V and J are TRBV13 and TRBJ2-7, with D possibly matching TRBD2 (5 bases). V lost 1 base to trimming and J lost 2 bases, with 12 bases between them. Germline lookup yields CDR1 PRHDT and CDR2 FYEKMQ (reference sequence). This CDR3 comprises 15 residues.

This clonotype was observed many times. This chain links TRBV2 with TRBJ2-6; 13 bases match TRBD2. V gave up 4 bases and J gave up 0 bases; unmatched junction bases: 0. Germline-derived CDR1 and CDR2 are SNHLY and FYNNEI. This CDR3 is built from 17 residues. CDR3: CASSGTSGSSGANVLTF. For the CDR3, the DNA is TGTGCCAGCAGTGGGACTAGCGGGAGCTCTGGGGCCAACGTCCTGACTTTC.